This T cell receptor (beta chain) was identified in a study of OX40 agonist ivuxolimab in advanced cancers. About the research overall: Patients were given ivuxolimab, an antibody that agonizes OX40 (CD134). Study-level findings and limits: What antigens the expanded peripheral T cells recognized was never established. Expanded clones were, on average, more numerous in CD8+ T cells than in CD4+.

Assay: immunoSEQ multiplex PCR; the TCRdb copy retains only in-frame clones and omits some. Counted here are roughly 97,000 clones, roughly 90% occurring once; the ten biggest clones make up less than 1%. As to this clone: Its antigen remains unidentified.

This CDR3 is built from 14 residues. Germline assignment: CDR1 MNHNY and CDR2 SVGAGI (reference sequence). The V gene lost 4 bases and the J gene lost 2 bases, with 9 bases spanning the gap. This sequence joins TRBV6-6 and TRBJ1-3, with D perhaps TRBD1 (6 bases). The receptor was isolated from an adult with an advanced solid tumor such as melanoma, head and neck, liver or kidney cancer. The sequenced sample was CD4+ or CD8+ T cells sorted from blood, obtained in a trial of the OX40 agonist ivuxolimab. CDR3 amino acids: CASSSTGTGNTIYF. For the CDR3, the DNA is TGTGCCAGCAGTTCCACAGGGACTGGAAACACCATATATTTT.